One and the same sample provided the 25 T cell receptor beta chains below, sequenced in a study of T cells in Graves' hyperthyroidism and ophthalmopathy (dated by TCRdb to about 2019). Receptors were amplified or captured by multiplex PCR. The instrument given in TCRdb is Illumina HiSeq 2000. The TCR beta CDR3 regions were amplified from RNA transcripts. For the first round of RT-PCR on the TCR CDR3, the HTBI primer set was used together with the Qiagen OneStep RT-PCR kit. Clones were called with MiXCR by TCRdb after fastp trimmed the public reads at Q25, and only in-frame beta chains were retained. Every distinct CDR3 protein forms one entry, paired with its most common genes and DNA. This sample is represented by under 450,000 distinct CDR3 sequences; approximately 14% of them were singletons. The leading ten clones occupy less than 15% of the sample. Material for sequencing was blood. These receptors originate from a woman aged 18-29 years with Graves' hyperthyroidism.

In this sample, this clonotype turned up many times. V is TRBV20-1 and J is TRBJ2-1; D unclear. CDR3 length: 14 amino acids. Per germline, CDR1 DFQATT and CDR2 SNEGSKA (reference sequence). V lost 3 bases to trimming and J lost 3 bases, with 12 bases between them. CDR3 loop: CSARVLVGYNEQFF. The CDR3 nucleotides are TGCAGTGCTAGGGTGCTAGTGGGCTACAATGAGCAGTTCTTC.

This clonotype was recorded at least ten times. The genes are TRBV24-1 and TRBJ1-1, with D unresolved. The V gene's germline CDR1 is KGHDR and CDR2 SFDVKD. The CDR3 loop spans 12 amino acids. Trimming took off 7 bases at V and 3 bases at J, with 8 bases between the two ends. The CDR3 loop reads CATSGVHTEAFF. The CDR3 DNA sequence: TGTGCCACCAGCGGGGTCCACACTGAAGCTTTCTTT.

The chain is built from TRBV14 and TRBJ2-2; 11 bases map to TRBD1. Per germline, CDR1 SGHDN and CDR2 FVKESK. V lost 1 base and J lost 4; bases outside the gene matches: 2. The CDR3 covers 16 residues. The CDR3 DNA reads as TGTGCCAGCAGCCAAGTTGGGACAGGGGGCACCGGGGAGCTGTTTTTT. Its translation: CASSQVGTGGTGELFF.

The rearrangement links TRBV7-8 to TRBJ2-2; 10 bases fit TRBD2. J was trimmed by 3 bases and V by 2 bases; bases with no gene match: 12. This CDR3 contains 19 residues. Germline V gene data show CDR1 as SGHVS and CDR2 as FQNEAQ. The CDR3 reads CASSLSGLAVPRDTGELFF. CDR3 bases: TGTGCCAGCAGCTTATCCGGACTAGCGGTCCCGCGTGACACCGGGGAGCTGTTTTTT.

This clonotype was recorded many times. For the CDR3, the DNA is TGTGCCAGCAGTCGGGGGGGGGACTACGAGCAGTACTTC. Translation: CASSRGGDYEQYF. The chain couples TRBV12-3 or TRBV12-4 to TRBJ2-7; TRBD2 agrees at 8 bases. The junction had 3 bases not matched to a gene; V was cut back by 5 bases and J by 3 bases. The CDR3 runs to 13 residues.

This clonotype was recorded at least ten times. The genes are TRBV7-2 and TRBJ1-1; the match to TRBD1 covers 8 bases. The germline V gene has CDR1 SGHTA and CDR2 FQGNSA. This CDR3 contains 15 residues. V trimming: 5 bases; J trimming: 2 bases; junction bases outside the gene matches: 7. The CDR3 DNA is TGTGCCAGCAGCCCAGGACAGGGACCTAACACTGAAGCTTTCTTT. It is translated as CASSPGQGPNTEAFF.

CDR3 sequence: CATSRGVGNGELFF. In nucleotides, the CDR3 is TGTGCCACCAGCAGAGGAGTAGGAAACGGGGAGCTGTTTTTT. The V call is TRBV15, the J call TRBJ2-2; D remains unclear. Germline CDR1 reads LNHNV; CDR2 reads YYDKDF (reference sequence). The CDR3 sequence is 14 residues long. Deletions cut 1 base from V and 7 bases from J, with 10 bases between.

This clonotype was picked up many times. The DNA for the CDR3 is TGTGCCAGCAGTTTCCCGTATGACCAAGAGACCCAGTACTTC. Protein product: CASSFPYDQETQYF. The V and J genes are TRBV6-2 or TRBV6-3 and TRBJ2-5, with D unclear. The CDR3 contains 14 residues. The germline CDR1 and CDR2 sequences are MNHEY and SVGEGT. V dropped 4 bases and J dropped 0 bases, with 9 bases sitting between them.

The table lists this clonotype with many counts. The rearrangement uses TRBV6-1 and TRBJ2-7, with D unclear. V was pared by 2 bases and J by 4 bases, with 9 bases between. The CDR3 runs to 13 residues. CDR1 and CDR2 (germline): MNHNS, SASEGT. CDR3 DNA sequence: TGTGCCAGCAGTGAACTACGGAATTACGAGCAGTACTTC. This gives the protein CASSELRNYEQYF.

The chain employs TRBV5-4 and TRBJ2-1; TRBD2 is a possible D gene (7 bases). Germline CDR1 SGHNT, CDR2 YYREEE (reference sequence). Trimming left V 1 base short and J 13 bases short, with 18 bases between. The CDR3 has 14 residues. Here the CDR3 DNA reads TGTGCCAGCAGCTTGTTAGGGGGGGGGGAGACCCAGTTCTTC. It encodes CASSLLGGGETQFF.

Details on this clonotype: A much larger clone is a single base away; this may be a read error. The CDR3 does not close with the conserved phenylalanine or tryptophan, likely indicating a read error. The chain is built from TRBV5-1 and TRBJ2-1; no firm D call. This CDR3 contains 16 residues. V lost 7 bases, J lost 0 bases, and 17 bases lay in between. Germline CDR1 is SGHRS and CDR2 is YFSETQ. The CDR3 bases are TGCGCCAGCCACCAATCGCCGAAGAGCTCCTACAATGAGCAGTTCTGC. This translates into CASHQSPKSSYNEQFC.

The rearrangement uses TRBV14 and TRBJ2-1; TRBD2 matches 10 bases. The CDR3 has 16 amino acids. V was pared by 7 bases and J by 4 bases, with 10 bases of the junction left unmatched. Germline V gene lookup returns CDR1 SGHDN and CDR2 FVKESK. The CDR3 here is CASNQMGLALYNEQFF. DNA of the CDR3: TGTGCCAGCAACCAGATGGGACTAGCGCTGTACAATGAGCAGTTCTTC. The variable domain in full, with the rest retrieved from reference TRBV14 and TRBJ2-1, is EAGVTQFPSHSVIEKGQTVTLRCDPISGHDNLYWYRRVMGKEIKFLLHFVKESKQDESGMPNNRFLAERTGGTYSTLKVQPAELEDSGVYFCASNQMGLALYNEQFFGPGTRLTVL.

J is TRBJ1-2 and V is TRBV29-1; no clear D. CDR1 and CDR2 from the germline V gene are SQVTM and ANQGSEA. Trimming removed 3 bases at V and 6 bases at J, with 11 bases between. The CDR3 sequence is 12 residues long. CDR3: CSVEGSRDGYTF. The CDR3 coding sequence is TGCAGCGTTGAGGGCAGTAGGGATGGCTACACCTTC.

The rearrangement uses TRBV6-4 and TRBJ2-1, with 12 bases lining up with TRBD2. This CDR3 comprises 14 residues. Per germline, CDR1 MRHNA and CDR2 SNTAGT. After removal of 2 bases from V and 7 bases from J, the junction contained 0 bases not matched to a gene. The CDR3 loop reads CASSDGTSGNEQFF. CDR3 nucleotide sequence: TGTGCCAGCAGTGACGGGACTAGCGGGAATGAGCAGTTCTTC.

J is TRBJ2-3 and V is TRBV20-1; the match to TRBD2 covers 7 bases. With 5 bases clipped from V and 1 base from J, the junction kept 9 bases outside the gene matches. CDR3 length equals 15 residues. From germline, CDR1 is DFQATT and CDR2 SNEGSKA (reference sequence). The CDR3 bases are TGCAGTGCTGGGCGTATAGCGGGTGGCACAGATACGCAGTATTTT. Amino acid sequence: CSAGRIAGGTDTQYF.

This clonotype has a single count. This chain links TRBV3-1 with TRBJ1-1; TRBD1 agrees at 7 bases. The CDR3 extends over 15 amino acids. J gave up 1 base and V 2 bases, and 4 bases lay outside the gene matches. CDR1 and CDR2 (germline): LGHDT, YNNKEL (reference sequence). The CDR3 DNA reads TGTGCCAGCAGCCAATGGGACAGTAGGAACACTGAAGCTTTCTTT. The encoded protein is CASSQWDSRNTEAFF.

This clonotype was recorded many times. The chain is built from TRBV7-9 and TRBJ2-2; D is undetermined. The ends were cut back, 3 bases at V and 4 bases at J, with 15 bases in the middle. CDR3 length equals 16 residues. CDR1 is SEHNR, CDR2 FQNEAQ, per germline (reference sequence). CDR3 sequence (DNA): TGTGCCAGCAGCTTCGGCGGCGGACCCTCCACCGGGGAGCTGTTTTTT. It codes for CASSFGGGPSTGELFF.

This clonotype showed up just a few times. The chain employs TRBV7-2 and TRBJ2-1, with 7 positions matching TRBD2. Germline V gene data show CDR1 as SGHTA and CDR2 as FQGNSA. The CDR3 length is 14 residues. Trimming removed 5 bases from V and 1 base from J; junction bases left unmatched: 2. CDR3 DNA: TGTGCCAGCAGCAAACTAGCGTCCTACAATGAGCAGTTCTTC. This gives the protein CASSKLASYNEQFF. The variable domain in full, with the rest retrieved from reference TRBV7-2 and TRBJ2-1, is GAGVSQSPSNKVTEKGKDVELRCDPISGHTALYWYRQSLGQGLEFLIYFQGNSAPDKSGLPSDRFSAERTGGSVSTLTIQRTQQEDSAVYLCASSKLASYNEQFFGPGTRLTVL.

In this sample, this clonotype turned up a few times. The gene calls are TRBV4-1 and TRBJ1-2; D unresolved. The length of the CDR3 is 14 residues. From germline, CDR1 is MGHRA and CDR2 YSYEKL. V was trimmed by 0 bases and J by 7 bases, leaving 12 bases between them. The CDR3 DNA reads TGCGCCAGCAGCCAAGATCCGGGGTTGCGTGGCTACACCTTC. Its protein product is CASSQDPGLRGYTF.

A remark on this clonotype: A much larger clone is a single base away; this may be a read error. The rearrangement links TRBV20-1 to TRBJ2-7; TRBD2 might be the D (5 bases). V was trimmed by 6 bases and J by 3 bases, leaving 18 bases between them. There are 14 residues in the CDR3. Germline CDR1 DFQATT, CDR2 SNEGSKA (reference sequence). This CDR3 reads CSASWETLGYEQYF. In DNA form, the CDR3 reads TGCAGTGCCTCATGGGAGACCCTAGGCTACGAGCAGTACTTC.

This clonotype has at least ten counts. This rearrangement joins TRBV15 to TRBJ2-7, with D tentatively TRBD1 or TRBD2 (6 bases each). CDR1 and CDR2 from the germline V gene are LNHNV and YYDKDF (reference sequence). The CDR3 totals 16 residues. V was clipped by 1 base and J by 0 bases, with 13 bases between them. The DNA of the CDR3 is TGTGCCACCAGCAGAGTGTCGGGGGCGGGCTCCTACGAGCAGTACTTC. Residues: CATSRVSGAGSYEQYF.

This clonotype was recorded many times. The chain carries TRBV28 and TRBJ2-7, with TRBD2 matching 7 bases. The V gene's germline CDR1 is MDHEN and CDR2 SYDVKM. There are 15 residues in the CDR3. V shed 4 bases, J shed 3 bases, and the junction held 9 bases outside the gene matches. CDR3 loop: CASSSIASGGYEQYF. The CDR3 DNA reads TGTGCCAGCAGTTCCATTGCTAGCGGAGGCTACGAGCAGTACTTC.

This clonotype was observed a handful of times. The chain joins TRBV6-1 to TRBJ1-2; D possibly corresponds to TRBD1 (6 bases). From germline, CDR1 is MNHNS and CDR2 SASEGT. Trimming pared 9 bases from V and 2 bases from J, leaving 22 bases between. The CDR3 contains 16 residues. CDR3 in amino acids: CASFFRAGALNYGYTF. The DNA for the CDR3 is TGTGCCAGTTTTTTCAGGGCAGGGGCGCTGAACTATGGCTACACCTTC.

J is TRBJ2-3 and V is TRBV29-1; no clear D. CDR1 and CDR2 (germline): SQVTM, ANQGSEA. The V gene lost 4 bases and the J gene lost 5 bases, with 7 bases spanning the gap. This CDR3 is built from 11 residues. The CDR3 sequence is CSVVFGDTQYF. The CDR3 region has the DNA TGCAGCGTTGTTTTCGGAGATACGCAGTATTTT.

This clonotype was observed many times. The V and J genes are TRBV7-6 and TRBJ1-6; the D gene is possibly TRBD1 (6 bases). CDR3 length: 17 amino acids. In germline, CDR1 is SGHVS, CDR2 FNYEAQ. V was cut by 0 bases and J by 7 bases, with 16 bases left in between. CDR3 coding DNA: TGTGCCAGCAGCTTAGCGCATCCCGGGACAACGAATTCACCCCTCCACTTT. Residues: CASSLAHPGTTNSPLHF. Complete variable domain (other parts from reference TRBV7-6 and TRBJ1-6): GAGVSQSPRYKVTKRGQDVALRCDPISGHVSLYWYRQALGQGPEFLTYFNYEAQQDKSGLPNDRFSAERPEGSISTLTIQRTEQRDSAMYRCASSLAHPGTTNSPLHFGNGTRLTVT.